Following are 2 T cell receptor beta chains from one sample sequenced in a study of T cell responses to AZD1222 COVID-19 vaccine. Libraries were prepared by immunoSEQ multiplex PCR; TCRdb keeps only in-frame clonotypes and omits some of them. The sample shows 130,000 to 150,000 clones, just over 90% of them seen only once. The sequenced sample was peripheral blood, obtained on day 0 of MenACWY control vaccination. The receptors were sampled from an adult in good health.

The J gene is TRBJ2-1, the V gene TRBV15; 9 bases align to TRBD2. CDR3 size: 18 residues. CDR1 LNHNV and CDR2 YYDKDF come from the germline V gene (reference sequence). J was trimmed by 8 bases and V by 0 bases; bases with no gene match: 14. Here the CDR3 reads CATSRDSSLAGNGDEQFF. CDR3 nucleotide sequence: TGTGCCACCAGCAGAGATTCCTCCCTAGCGGGGAATGGCGATGAGCAGTTCTTC.

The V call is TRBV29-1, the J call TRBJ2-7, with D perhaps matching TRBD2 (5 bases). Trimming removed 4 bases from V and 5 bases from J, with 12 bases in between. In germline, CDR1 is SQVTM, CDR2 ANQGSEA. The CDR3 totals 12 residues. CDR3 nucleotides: TGCAGCGTTGTTGGCGGGCCCCACGAGCAGTACTTC. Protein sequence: CSVVGGPHEQYF.